This T cell receptor beta chain appears in the sequencing data of a study of T cell responses to AZD1222 COVID-19 vaccine. Study context: Pooling of second doses given at about 4 or about 12 weeks was done.

Assay used: immunoSEQ multiplex PCR; TCRdb lists only in-frame clones, some missing. This table holds 150,000 to 200,000 clones, less than 95% found once. This clone is a singleton in its sample. The junction differs from germline at one of its ends, possibly a read error. The CDR3 has 14 amino acids. Germline loops: CDR1 LGHDT, CDR2 YNNKEL (reference sequence). The chain carries TRBV3-1 (or the pseudogene TRBV3-2) and TRBJ1-6, with 7 nucleotides matching TRBD1. The source material was peripheral blood, sampled on day 0 of AZD1222 vaccination. The TCR sequence derives from an adult in good health. CDR3 coding DNA: TGTGCCAGCACCCAAGGGACAGACAATTCACCCCTCCACTTT. Translated: CASTQGTDNSPLHF.